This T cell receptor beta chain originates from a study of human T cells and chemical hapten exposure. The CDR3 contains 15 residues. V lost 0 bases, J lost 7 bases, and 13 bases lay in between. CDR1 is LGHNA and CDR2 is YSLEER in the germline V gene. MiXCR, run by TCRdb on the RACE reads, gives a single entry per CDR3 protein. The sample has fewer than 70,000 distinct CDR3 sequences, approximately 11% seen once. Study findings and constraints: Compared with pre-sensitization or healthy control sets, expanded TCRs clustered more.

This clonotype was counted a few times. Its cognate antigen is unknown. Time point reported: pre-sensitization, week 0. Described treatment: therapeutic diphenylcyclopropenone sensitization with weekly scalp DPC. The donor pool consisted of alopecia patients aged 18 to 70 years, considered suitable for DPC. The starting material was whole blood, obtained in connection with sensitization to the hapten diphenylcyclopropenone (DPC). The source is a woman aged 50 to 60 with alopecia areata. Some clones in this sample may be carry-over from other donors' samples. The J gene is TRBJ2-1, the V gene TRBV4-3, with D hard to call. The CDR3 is CASSQEGTVMNEQFF. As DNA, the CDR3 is TGCGCCAGCAGCCAAGAGGGTACCGTTATGAATGAGCAGTTCTTC.